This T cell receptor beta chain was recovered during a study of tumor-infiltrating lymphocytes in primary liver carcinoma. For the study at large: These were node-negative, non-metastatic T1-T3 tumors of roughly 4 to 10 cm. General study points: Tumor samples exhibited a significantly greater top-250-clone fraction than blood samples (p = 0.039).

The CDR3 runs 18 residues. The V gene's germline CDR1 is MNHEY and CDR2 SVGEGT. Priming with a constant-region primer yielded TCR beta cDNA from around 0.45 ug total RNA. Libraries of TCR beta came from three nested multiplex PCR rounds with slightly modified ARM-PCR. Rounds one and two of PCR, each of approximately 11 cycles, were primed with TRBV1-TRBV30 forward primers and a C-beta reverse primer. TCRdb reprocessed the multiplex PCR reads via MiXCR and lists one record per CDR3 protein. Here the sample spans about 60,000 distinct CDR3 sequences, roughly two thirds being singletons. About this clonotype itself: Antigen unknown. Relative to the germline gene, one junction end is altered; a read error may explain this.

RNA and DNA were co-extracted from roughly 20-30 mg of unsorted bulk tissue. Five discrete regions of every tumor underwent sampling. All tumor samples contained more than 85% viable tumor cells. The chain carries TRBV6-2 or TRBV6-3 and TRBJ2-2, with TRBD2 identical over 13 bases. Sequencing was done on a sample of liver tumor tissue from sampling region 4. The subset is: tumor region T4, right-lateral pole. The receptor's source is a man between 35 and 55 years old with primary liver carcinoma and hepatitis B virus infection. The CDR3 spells CASSSGLAGEGNTGELFF. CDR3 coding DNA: TGTGCCAGCAGCTCCGGACTAGCGGGAGAAGGGAACACCGGGGAGCTGTTCTTT.